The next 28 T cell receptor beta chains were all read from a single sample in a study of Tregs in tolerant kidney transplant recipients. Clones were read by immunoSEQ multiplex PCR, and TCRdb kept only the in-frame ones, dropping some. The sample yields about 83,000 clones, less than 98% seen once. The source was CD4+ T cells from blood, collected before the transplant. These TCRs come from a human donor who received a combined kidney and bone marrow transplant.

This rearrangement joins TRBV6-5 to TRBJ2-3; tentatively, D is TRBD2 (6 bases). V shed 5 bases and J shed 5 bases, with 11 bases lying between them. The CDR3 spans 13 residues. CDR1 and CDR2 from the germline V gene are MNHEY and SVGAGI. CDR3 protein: CASSLPGGDTQYF. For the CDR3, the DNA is TGTGCCAGCAGTCTCCCCGGGGGAGATACGCAGTATTTT.

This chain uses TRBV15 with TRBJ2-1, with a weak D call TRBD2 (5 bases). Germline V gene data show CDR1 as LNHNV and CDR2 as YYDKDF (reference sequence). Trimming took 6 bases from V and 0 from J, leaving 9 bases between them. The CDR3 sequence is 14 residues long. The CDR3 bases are TGTGCCACCAGTTTGGGGAGCTCCTACAATGAGCAGTTCTTC. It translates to CATSLGSSYNEQFF.

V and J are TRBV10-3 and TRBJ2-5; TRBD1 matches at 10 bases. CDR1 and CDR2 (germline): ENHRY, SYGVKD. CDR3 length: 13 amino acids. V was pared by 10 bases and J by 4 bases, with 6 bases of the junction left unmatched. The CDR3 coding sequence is TGTGCCAGCACCCGGGACAGGGGAGAGACCCAGTACTTC. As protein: CASTRDRGETQYF.

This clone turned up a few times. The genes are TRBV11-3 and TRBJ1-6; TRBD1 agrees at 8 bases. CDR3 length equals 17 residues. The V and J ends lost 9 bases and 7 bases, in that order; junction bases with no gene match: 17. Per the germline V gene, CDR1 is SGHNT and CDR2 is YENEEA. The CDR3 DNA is TGTGCCAGGGACGGACAGGGCGGCCAGGCGCGGAATTCACCCCTCCACTTT. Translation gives CARDGQGGQARNSPLHF.

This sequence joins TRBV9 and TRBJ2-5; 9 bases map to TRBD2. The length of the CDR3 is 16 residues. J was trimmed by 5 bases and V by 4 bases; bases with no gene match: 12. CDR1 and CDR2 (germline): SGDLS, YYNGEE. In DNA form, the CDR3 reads TGTGCCAGCAGCCTATCCCCTAGCGGGGCGGGGGAGACCCAGTACTTC. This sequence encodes CASSLSPSGAGETQYF.

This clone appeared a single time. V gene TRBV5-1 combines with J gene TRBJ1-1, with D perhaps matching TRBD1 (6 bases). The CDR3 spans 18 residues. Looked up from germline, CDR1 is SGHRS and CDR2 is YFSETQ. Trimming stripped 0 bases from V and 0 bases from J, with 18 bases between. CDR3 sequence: CASSLVGWGGALNTEAFF. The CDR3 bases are TGCGCCAGCAGCTTGGTTGGTTGGGGGGGGGCCCTGAACACTGAAGCTTTCTTT.

The DNA of the CDR3 is TGTGCCAGCAGTTTATCGGCCTTTAGCGGGGGCTCCTACGAGCAGTACTTC. This sequence encodes CASSLSAFSGGSYEQYF. The chain couples TRBV27 to TRBJ2-7, with 9 bases aligning to TRBD2. Looked up from germline, CDR1 is MNHEY and CDR2 is SMNVEV (reference sequence). The CDR3 contains 17 residues. J gave up 0 bases and V 0 bases, and 6 bases lay outside the gene matches.

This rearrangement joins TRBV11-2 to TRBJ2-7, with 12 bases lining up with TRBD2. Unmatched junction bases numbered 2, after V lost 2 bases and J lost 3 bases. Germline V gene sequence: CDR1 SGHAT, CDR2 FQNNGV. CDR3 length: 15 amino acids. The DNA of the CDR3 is TGTGCCAGCAGCTTACGACTAGCGGGAGACTACGAGCAGTACTTC. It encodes CASSLRLAGDYEQYF.

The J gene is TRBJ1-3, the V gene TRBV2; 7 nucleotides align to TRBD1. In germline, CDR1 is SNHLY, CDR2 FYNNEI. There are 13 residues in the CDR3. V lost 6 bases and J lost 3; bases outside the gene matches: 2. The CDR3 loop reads CASRGQSGNTIYF. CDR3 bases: TGTGCCAGCAGGGGACAGAGTGGAAACACCATATATTTT.

CDR3 residues: CASSRPGTKNEKLFF. The CDR3 region has the DNA TGTGCCAGCAGCAGGCCCGGGACAAAGAATGAAAAACTGTTTTTT. V and J are TRBV11-2 and TRBJ1-4; a possible D gene is TRBD1 (6 bases). The germline V and J ends were trimmed by 5 bases and 5 bases, with 15 bases remaining between them. Germline CDR1 is SGHAT and CDR2 is FQNNGV. The CDR3 totals 15 residues.

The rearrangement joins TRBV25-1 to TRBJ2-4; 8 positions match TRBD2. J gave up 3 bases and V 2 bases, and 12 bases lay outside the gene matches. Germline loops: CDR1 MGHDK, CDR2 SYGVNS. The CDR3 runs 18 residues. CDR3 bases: TGTGCCAGCAGTGAAAAGCGGGAGTTCGCGTTGGACAAAAACATTCAGTACTTC. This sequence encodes CASSEKREFALDKNIQYF. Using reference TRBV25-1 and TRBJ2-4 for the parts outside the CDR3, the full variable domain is EADIYQTPRYLVIGTGKKITLECSQTMGHDKMYWYQQDPGMELHLIHYSYGVNSTEKGDLSSESTVSRIRTEHFPLTLESARPSHTSQYLCASSEKREFALDKNIQYFGAGTRLSVL.

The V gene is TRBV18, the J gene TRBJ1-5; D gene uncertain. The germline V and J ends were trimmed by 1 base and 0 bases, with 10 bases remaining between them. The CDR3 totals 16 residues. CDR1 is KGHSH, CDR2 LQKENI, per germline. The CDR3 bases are TGTGCCAGCTCACCACGAGCACAGAATAGCAATCAGCCCCAGCATTTT. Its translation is CASSPRAQNSNQPQHF. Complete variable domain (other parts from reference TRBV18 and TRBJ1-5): NAGVMQNPRHLVRRRGQEARLRCSPMKGHSHVYWYRQLPEEGLKFMVYLQKENIIDESGMPKERFSAEFPKEGPSILRIQQVVRGDSAAYFCASSPRAQNSNQPQHFGDGTRLSIL.

This CDR3 reads CAISAWRGQRESYNEQFF. Here the CDR3 DNA reads TGTGCCATCAGTGCATGGCGGGGGCAGCGGGAGTCCTACAATGAGCAGTTCTTC. V usage is TRBV10-3 and J usage is TRBJ2-1, with 8 bases matching TRBD2. V shed 4 bases, J shed 1 base, and the junction held 12 bases outside the gene matches. This CDR3 contains 18 residues. The V gene's germline CDR1 is ENHRY and CDR2 SYGVKD.

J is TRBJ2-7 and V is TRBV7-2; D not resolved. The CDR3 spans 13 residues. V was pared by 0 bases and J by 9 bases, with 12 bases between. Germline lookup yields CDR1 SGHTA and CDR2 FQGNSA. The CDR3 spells CASSLAGIPRQYF. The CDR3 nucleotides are TGTGCCAGCAGCTTAGCTGGCATCCCACGGCAGTACTTC.

The CDR3 loop is CASSFSQSNQPQHF. The CDR3, as DNA: TGTGCCAGCAGCTTCTCACAGAGCAATCAGCCCCAGCATTTT. The rearrangement links TRBV5-5 to TRBJ1-5; D not certain. Germline CDR1 SGHKS, CDR2 YYEKEE (reference sequence). The V end was cut by 2 bases, the J end by 1 base, with 7 bases between. The CDR3 has 14 amino acids.

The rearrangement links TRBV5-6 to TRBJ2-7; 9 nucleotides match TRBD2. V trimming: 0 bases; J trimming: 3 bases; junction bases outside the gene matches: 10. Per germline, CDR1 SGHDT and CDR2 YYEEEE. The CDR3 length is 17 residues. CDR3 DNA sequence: TGTGCCAGCAGCTTGGACCACTACCTAGCGGGAAGCTACGAGCAGTACTTC. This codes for CASSLDHYLAGSYEQYF.

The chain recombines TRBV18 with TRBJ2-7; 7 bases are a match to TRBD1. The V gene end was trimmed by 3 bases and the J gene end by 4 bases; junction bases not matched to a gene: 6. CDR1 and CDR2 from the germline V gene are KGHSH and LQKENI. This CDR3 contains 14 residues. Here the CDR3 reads CASSPPGQRYEQYF. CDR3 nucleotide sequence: TGTGCCAGCTCACCTCCGGGACAGAGATACGAGCAGTACTTC.

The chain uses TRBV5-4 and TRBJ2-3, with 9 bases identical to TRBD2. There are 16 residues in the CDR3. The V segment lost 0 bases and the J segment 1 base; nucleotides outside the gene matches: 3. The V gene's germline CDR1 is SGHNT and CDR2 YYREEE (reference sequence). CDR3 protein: CASSLGGLARTDTQYF. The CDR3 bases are TGTGCCAGCAGCTTGGGTGGACTAGCGCGCACAGATACGCAGTATTTT. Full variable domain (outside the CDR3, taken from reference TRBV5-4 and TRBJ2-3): ETGVTQSPTHLIKTRGQQVTLRCSSQSGHNTVSWYQQALGQGPQFIFQYYREEENGRGNFPPRFSGLQFPNYSSELNVNALELDDSALYLCASSLGGLARTDTQYFGPGTRLTVL.

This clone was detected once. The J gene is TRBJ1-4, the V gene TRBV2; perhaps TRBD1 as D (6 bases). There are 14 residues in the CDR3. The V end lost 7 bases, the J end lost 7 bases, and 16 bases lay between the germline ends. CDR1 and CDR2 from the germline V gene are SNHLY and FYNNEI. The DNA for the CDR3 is TGTGCCAGCAACCTCGGACAGTCTAGTGAAAAACTGTTTTTT. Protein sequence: CASNLGQSSEKLFF.

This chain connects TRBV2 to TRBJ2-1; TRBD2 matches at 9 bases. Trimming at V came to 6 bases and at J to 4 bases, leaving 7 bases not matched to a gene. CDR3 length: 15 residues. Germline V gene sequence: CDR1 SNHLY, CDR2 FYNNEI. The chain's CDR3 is CASRAPGLAYNEQFF. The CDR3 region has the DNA TGTGCCAGCAGGGCGCCGGGACTAGCTTACAATGAGCAGTTCTTC.

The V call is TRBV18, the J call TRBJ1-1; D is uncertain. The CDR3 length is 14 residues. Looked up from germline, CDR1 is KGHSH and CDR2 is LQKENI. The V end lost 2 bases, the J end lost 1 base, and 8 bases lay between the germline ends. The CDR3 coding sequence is TGTGCCAGCTCACCATTGCCAGGGAACACTGAAGCTTTCTTT. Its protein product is CASSPLPGNTEAFF.

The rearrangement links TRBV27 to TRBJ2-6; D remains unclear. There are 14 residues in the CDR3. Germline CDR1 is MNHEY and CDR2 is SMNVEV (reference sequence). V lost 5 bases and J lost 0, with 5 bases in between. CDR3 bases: TGTGCCAGCAGTCCATCCTCTGGGGCCAACGTCCTGACTTTC. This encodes CASSPSSGANVLTF. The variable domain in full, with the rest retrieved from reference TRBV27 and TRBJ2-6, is EAQVTQNPRYLITVTGKKLTVTCSQNMNHEYMSWYRQDPGLGLRQIYYSMNVEVTDKGDVPEGYKVSRKEKRNFPLILESPSPNQTSLYFCASSPSSGANVLTFGAGSRLTVL.

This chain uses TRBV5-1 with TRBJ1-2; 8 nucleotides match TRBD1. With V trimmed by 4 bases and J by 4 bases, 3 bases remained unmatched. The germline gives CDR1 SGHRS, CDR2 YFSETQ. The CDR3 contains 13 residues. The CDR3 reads CASSTGTGYGYTF. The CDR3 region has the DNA TGCGCCAGCAGCACCGGGACAGGCTATGGCTACACCTTC.

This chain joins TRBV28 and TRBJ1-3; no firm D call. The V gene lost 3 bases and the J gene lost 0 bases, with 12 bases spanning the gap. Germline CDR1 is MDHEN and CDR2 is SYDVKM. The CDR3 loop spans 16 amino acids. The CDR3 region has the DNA TGTGCCAGCAGTTTCCAACGGTCCGCCTCTGGAAACACCATATATTTT. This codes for CASSFQRSASGNTIYF.

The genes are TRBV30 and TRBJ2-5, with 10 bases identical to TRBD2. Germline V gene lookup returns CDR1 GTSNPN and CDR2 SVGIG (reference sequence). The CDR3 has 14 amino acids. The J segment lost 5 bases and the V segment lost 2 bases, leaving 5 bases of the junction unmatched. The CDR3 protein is CAWSLGTSAETQYF. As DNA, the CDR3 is TGTGCCTGGAGTCTCGGGACTAGCGCGGAGACCCAGTACTTC.

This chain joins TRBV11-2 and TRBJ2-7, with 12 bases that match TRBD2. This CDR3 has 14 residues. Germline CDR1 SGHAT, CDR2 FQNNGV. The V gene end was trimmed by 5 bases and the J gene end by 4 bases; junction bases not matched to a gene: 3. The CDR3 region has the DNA TGTGCCAGCAGCAAACTAGCGGGAGGTTACGAGCAGTACTTC. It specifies CASSKLAGGYEQYF.

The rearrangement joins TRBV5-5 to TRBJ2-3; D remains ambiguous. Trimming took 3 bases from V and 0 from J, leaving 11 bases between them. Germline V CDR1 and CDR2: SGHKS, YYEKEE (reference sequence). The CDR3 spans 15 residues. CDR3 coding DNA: TGTGCCAGCAGCTCCTCCTTGCGAAGCACAGATACGCAGTATTTT. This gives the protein CASSSSLRSTDTQYF.

CDR3 nucleotide sequence: TGTGCCAGCAGCCAAGCCACCGGGCAGTACTTC. Its translation: CASSQATGQYF. This chain links TRBV14 with TRBJ2-7; D not resolved. The germline gives CDR1 SGHDN, CDR2 FVKESK. Trimming removed 1 base at V and 9 bases at J, with 7 bases between. This CDR3 has 11 residues.